The 28 T cell receptor beta chains reported below all come from one sample, sequenced in a study of read filtering for tumor transcriptome and immune sequencing. Molecular barcoded adaptors covering alpha/delta and beta/gamma chains were used on 400 to 450 ng RNA. TCRdb re-called the reads through MiXCR, storing one row per CDR3 protein. The sample includes more than 30,000 distinct CDR3 sequences, around 13% of them seen just once. Specimen: a population of CD138-negative cells sorted from bone marrow. The origin of the receptors is a donor aged 40 or over with multiple myeloma.

The table lists this clonotype with many counts. This chain links TRBV3-1 with TRBJ2-1; D gene uncertain. CDR3 length: 13 amino acids. Germline CDR1 LGHDT, CDR2 YNNKEL (reference sequence). V dropped 2 bases and J dropped 6 bases, with 8 bases sitting between them. The CDR3 region is CASSQRIGNEQFF. The CDR3 DNA sequence: TGTGCCAGCAGCCAAAGAATCGGCAATGAGCAGTTCTTC.

In its sample, this clonotype was seen many times. The genes are TRBV20-1 and TRBJ2-3, with 12 nucleotides matching TRBD2. The V gene's germline CDR1 is DFQATT and CDR2 SNEGSKA (reference sequence). The V segment lost 5 bases and the J segment 4 bases; nucleotides outside the gene matches: 4. The CDR3 totals 14 residues. Written as DNA, the CDR3 is TGCAGTGCTCGGACTAGCGGGGATGCAGATACGCAGTATTTT. It encodes CSARTSGDADTQYF.

This clonotype appeared many times. The genes are TRBV6-6 and TRBJ1-2; D not certain. The CDR3 extends over 12 amino acids. The ends were cut back, 8 bases at V and 1 base at J, with 8 bases in the middle. Germline values: CDR1 MNHNY, CDR2 SVGAGI (reference sequence). CDR3 region: CASGSDNYGYTF. The CDR3 DNA is TGTGCCAGCGGGAGCGATAACTATGGCTACACCTTC.

This clonotype was counted at least ten times. The chain carries TRBV29-1 and TRBJ2-2; D is unresolved. The CDR3 has 14 residues. V lost 4 bases and J lost 2, with 11 bases in between. Germline CDR1 reads SQVTM; CDR2 reads ANQGSEA. The CDR3 loop reads CSVARLVNTGELFF. In DNA, the CDR3 is TGCAGCGTTGCCCGGCTAGTAAACACCGGGGAGCTGTTTTTT.

By sample fraction, this clonotype is medium-sized (0.01 to 0.1%). The chain combines TRBV7-9 with TRBJ1-1, with 9 bases identical to TRBD1. The CDR3 is 14 amino acids. Germline lookup yields CDR1 SEHNR and CDR2 FQNEAQ (reference sequence). Trimming at V came to 5 bases and at J to 4 bases, leaving 5 bases not matched to a gene. CDR3 protein: CASSPTGQGTEAFF. CDR3 nucleotide sequence: TGTGCCAGCAGCCCCACGGGACAGGGCACTGAAGCTTTCTTT.

The sample holds a few counts of this clonotype. V usage is TRBV5-6 and J usage is TRBJ2-3, with D hard to call. The V gene's germline CDR1 is SGHDT and CDR2 YYEEEE. V was clipped by 0 bases and J by 1 base, with 3 bases between them. The CDR3 length is 13 residues. CDR3 loop: CASSLAGTDTQYF. The CDR3 DNA reads as TGTGCCAGCAGCTTGGCAGGCACAGATACGCAGTATTTT.

Many counts were recorded for this clonotype. The chain combines TRBV29-1 with TRBJ2-6; D not resolved. Deletions cut 7 bases from V and 0 bases from J, with 4 bases between. This CDR3 contains 12 residues. The germline gives CDR1 SQVTM, CDR2 ANQGSEA. CDR3 sequence reads: CSAFSGANVLTF. Written as DNA, the CDR3 is TGCAGCGCTTTCTCTGGGGCCAACGTCCTGACTTTC. Supplemented by reference TRBV29-1 and TRBJ2-6, the full variable domain reads SAVISQKPSRDICQRGTSLTIQCQVDSQVTMMFWYRQQPGQSLTLIATANQGSEATYESGFVIDKFPISRPNLTFSTLTVSNMSPEDSSIYLCSAFSGANVLTFGAGSRLTVL.

This clonotype was found many times. This sequence joins TRBV29-1 and TRBJ2-5; D might be TRBD1 or TRBD2, each matching 5 bases. Trimming took off 0 bases at V and 5 bases at J, with 16 bases between the two ends. The CDR3 contains 15 residues. Germline V CDR1 and CDR2: SQVTM, ANQGSEA. The CDR3 spells CSVEDGGRTGETQYF. Written as DNA, the CDR3 is TGCAGCGTTGAAGATGGGGGACGGACCGGGGAGACCCAGTACTTC.

This clonotype was counted many times. This rearrangement joins TRBV4-2 to TRBJ1-3, with no clear D. The CDR3 runs to 16 residues. Germline-derived CDR1 and CDR2 are LGHNA and YNFKEQ. V gave up 1 base and J gave up 2 bases, with 12 bases separating them. CDR3 bases: TGTGCCAGCAGCCAAGTTGGCGGCGAACCTGGAAACACCATATATTTT. It specifies CASSQVGGEPGNTIYF.

In this sample, this clonotype turned up many times. CDR3 in amino acids: CSVSVSGIGQPQHF. The CDR3 nucleotides are TGCAGCGTTTCTGTGTCGGGGATCGGGCAGCCCCAGCATTTT. V and J are TRBV29-1 and TRBJ1-5; D remains ambiguous. V lost 5 bases and J lost 7, with 18 bases in between. CDR3 length: 14 residues. Germline V lookup: CDR1 SQVTM, CDR2 ANQGSEA.

This clonotype was picked up many times. This CDR3 is CSARDYRGPHRETQYF. The CDR3 DNA is TGCAGTGCTAGAGATTACCGAGGGCCCCACCGGGAGACCCAGTACTTC. The chain uses TRBV20-1 and TRBJ2-5; D is possibly TRBD2 (5 bases). Trimming took 0 bases from V and 5 from J, leaving 19 bases between them. CDR3 length: 16 residues. CDR1 and CDR2 from the germline V gene are DFQATT and SNEGSKA (reference sequence).

The gene calls are TRBV7-2 and TRBJ2-2, with D possibly being TRBD1 (6 bases). Germline values: CDR1 SGHTA, CDR2 FQGNSA. The CDR3 consists of 15 residues. With 5 bases removed from V and 1 base from J, the gap between germline ends came to 11 bases. DNA for the CDR3: TGTGCCAGCAGCCCGGACAGAGTGAACACCGGGGAGCTGTTTTTT. This encodes CASSPDRVNTGELFF. Based on the CDR3 plus reference TRBV7-2 and TRBJ2-2, the full variable domain is GAGVSQSPSNKVTEKGKDVELRCDPISGHTALYWYRQSLGQGLEFLIYFQGNSAPDKSGLPSDRFSAERTGGSVSTLTIQRTQQEDSAVYLCASSPDRVNTGELFFGEGSRLTVL.

The J gene is TRBJ1-1, the V gene TRBV11-3, with D perhaps TRBD1 (5 bases). The germline V and J ends were trimmed by 8 bases and 4 bases, with 17 bases remaining between them. CDR1 SGHNT and CDR2 YENEEA come from the germline V gene. CDR3 length equals 14 residues. CDR3 DNA: TGTGCCAGCGAACCAGGGTCGGTGAGCACTGAAGCTTTCTTT. Translating it yields CASEPGSVSTEAFF.

This clonotype has more than one count but fewer than ten. This CDR3 fails to terminate in the conserved phenylalanine or tryptophan, so it likely reflects a read error. V usage is TRBV11-3 and J usage is TRBJ2-1, with 13 bases that match TRBD2. CDR1 is SGHNT, CDR2 YENEEA, per germline. The CDR3 spans 17 residues. Trimming at V came to 8 bases and at J to 4 bases, leaving 11 bases not matched to a gene. CDR3 protein: CASGPGSGLAGYNEQFS. CDR3 nucleotides: TGTGCCAGCGGTCCGGGTTCGGGACTAGCGGGATACAATGAGCAGTTCTCC.

This clonotype was counted many times. The rearrangement links TRBV11-2 to TRBJ2-1; 7 bases align to TRBD1. Trimming took 5 bases from V and 6 from J; bases not matched to a gene: 4. CDR1 SGHAT and CDR2 FQNNGV come from the germline V gene. The CDR3 is 13 residues long. In DNA form, the CDR3 reads TGTGCCAGCAGCCAGGGGGTGTTCAATGAGCAGTTCTTC. This sequence encodes CASSQGVFNEQFF.

This clonotype was detected many times. The chain has TRBV28 and TRBJ2-7; possibly TRBD1 for D (6 bases). The length of the CDR3 is 16 residues. Germline CDR1 MDHEN, CDR2 SYDVKM. V was cut by 6 bases and J by 0 bases, with 18 bases left in between. The CDR3: CASRPPRTESSYEQYF. The DNA of the CDR3 is TGTGCCAGCAGACCTCCTCGGACAGAGAGCTCCTACGAGCAGTACTTC.

This clonotype was counted ten times or more. CDR3: CASSLTVQAPGGKLFF. CDR3 coding DNA: TGCGCCAGCAGCTTGACAGTTCAAGCCCCGGGCGGAAAACTGTTTTTT. V and J are TRBV5-1 and TRBJ1-4; D remains ambiguous. The CDR3 sequence is 16 residues long. Trimming shortened V by 1 base and J by 10 bases, and 20 bases separated the two germline ends. Germline lookup yields CDR1 SGHRS and CDR2 YFSETQ.

This clonotype was counted at least ten times. This chain joins TRBV5-1 and TRBJ2-6, with D possibly being TRBD1 (5 bases). The CDR3 loop spans 15 amino acids. The V end was cut by 6 bases, the J end by 4 bases, with 14 bases between. CDR1 and CDR2 (germline): SGHRS, YFSETQ. The CDR3 loop reads CASKVQGTGANVLTF. The CDR3 nucleotides read TGCGCCAGCAAGGTTCAGGGTACGGGGGCCAACGTCCTGACTTTC. Complete variable domain (other parts from reference TRBV5-1 and TRBJ2-6): KAGVTQTPRYLIKTRGQQVTLSCSPISGHRSVSWYQQTPGQGLQFLFEYFSETQRNKGNFPGRFSGRQFSNSRSEMNVSTLELGDSALYLCASKVQGTGANVLTFGAGSRLTVL.

This clonotype was detected many times. The chain has TRBV5-1 and TRBJ1-1; possibly TRBD1 for D (5 bases). Trimming removed 0 bases at V and 0 bases at J, with 12 bases between. This CDR3 comprises 16 residues. Germline-derived CDR1 and CDR2 are SGHRS and YFSETQ. The CDR3 DNA follows: TGCGCCAGCAGCTTGGGGGCCGGGACCGTGAACACTGAAGCTTTCTTT. It yields the protein CASSLGAGTVNTEAFF.

Ten or more counts support this clonotype. V and J are TRBV7-9 and TRBJ2-1; D gene uncertain. V shed 0 bases and J shed 12 bases, with 21 bases lying between them. The CDR3 length is 16 residues. Germline CDR1 SEHNR, CDR2 FQNEAQ (reference sequence). In nucleotides, the CDR3 is TGTGCCAGCAGCTTAGCGGGCAGGCCAACGTTGTCTGTGCAGTTCTTC. Amino acids: CASSLAGRPTLSVQFF.

This clonotype was recorded many times. V gene TRBV7-2 combines with J gene TRBJ2-5; D is unclear. Germline CDR1 SGHTA, CDR2 FQGNSA. This CDR3 contains 13 residues. The germline V and J ends were trimmed by 1 base and 5 bases, with 8 bases remaining between them. The DNA of the CDR3 is TGTGCCAGCAGCTTAGAGGTGGGGGAGACCCAGTACTTC. Translating it yields CASSLEVGETQYF.

In its sample, this clonotype was seen many times. The chain employs TRBV20-1 and TRBJ2-5, with D unclear. V was clipped by 8 bases and J by 7 bases, with 20 bases between them. CDR1 and CDR2 (germline): DFQATT, SNEGSKA (reference sequence). The CDR3 runs 13 residues. The CDR3 DNA follows: TGCAGTACCCCCTTTGGTAGTCAGGTGACCCAGTACTTC. This sequence encodes CSTPFGSQVTQYF.

This clonotype has at least ten counts. The J gene is TRBJ1-5, the V gene TRBV20-1, with D unclear. The V end was cut by 6 bases, the J end by 0 bases, with 12 bases between. This CDR3 comprises 14 residues. Per the germline V gene, CDR1 is DFQATT and CDR2 is SNEGSKA (reference sequence). CDR3 loop: CSASTFGSNQPQHF. Written as DNA, the CDR3 is TGCAGTGCCAGCACATTTGGTAGCAATCAGCCCCAGCATTTT.

This clonotype showed up many times. CDR3 sequence (DNA): TGCGCCAGCAGCCCTGTGGGCAAATCCTACGAGCAGTACTTC. It encodes CASSPVGKSYEQYF. This chain connects TRBV4-1 to TRBJ2-7, with D hard to call. The germline CDR1 and CDR2 sequences are MGHRA and YSYEKL. This CDR3 contains 14 residues. Deletions cut 4 bases from V and 1 base from J, with 11 bases between.

This clonotype has ten or more counts. The chain couples TRBV7-9 to TRBJ2-7; weak D call: TRBD2 (5 bases). Germline-derived CDR1 and CDR2 are SEHNR and FQNEAQ (reference sequence). The V and J ends lost 5 bases and 3 bases respectively, with 14 bases between them. The CDR3 loop spans 14 amino acids. This CDR3 is CASSPIEGNYEQYF. CDR3 in DNA: TGTGCCAGCAGCCCTATAGAGGGAAACTACGAGCAGTACTTC.

This clonotype showed up many times. Here the CDR3 DNA reads TGCGCCAGCAGCCCCGTGCCAGGATCGGTTGAAGCTTTCTTT. It codes for CASSPVPGSVEAFF. The chain links TRBV4-3 to TRBJ1-1, with D hard to call. The CDR3 is made up of 14 amino acids. Trimming left V 4 bases short and J 7 bases short, with 16 bases between. Germline CDR1 and CDR2: LGHNA and YSLEER.

This clonotype showed up many times. V and J are TRBV20-1 and TRBJ2-6, with 10 bases that match TRBD1. The CDR3 contains 15 residues. The V gene end was trimmed by 6 bases and the J gene end by 3 bases; junction bases not matched to a gene: 5. CDR1 is DFQATT, CDR2 SNEGSKA, per germline (reference sequence). CDR3 nucleotide sequence: TGCAGTGCGCGACAGGGGGCGCTTGGGGCCAACGTCCTGACTTTC. Protein sequence: CSARQGALGANVLTF.

This clonotype was counted ten times or more. This chain links TRBV7-9 with TRBJ2-7; 7 bases map to TRBD1. Unmatched junction bases numbered 19, after V lost 7 bases and J lost 4 bases. CDR3 length: 17 amino acids. The germline V gene has CDR1 SEHNR and CDR2 FQNEAQ (reference sequence). The CDR3 DNA reads as TGTGCCAGCACCGTTCCCACAGGGGACGGAGGCGGGTACGAGCAGTACTTC. It codes for CASTVPTGDGGGYEQYF.